Listed below are T cell receptor beta chains from one sample, sequenced in a study of T cells in localized non-small cell lung cancer. Data came from immunoSEQ multiplex PCR; TCRdb stores just in-frame clones and leaves some out. The sample carries about 130,000 clones, 89% recorded once. The starting material was peripheral blood, obtained before any cancer treatment. Receptor source: a female donor aged 60 or older with stage I lung adenocarcinoma. Both conserved end residues are part of each CDR3. The size entry is marked missing in some rows and otherwise reads once, few, many or a size class.

>TRBV7-6|NA|TRBJ2-5
CASSLLGDLPGETQYF
>TRBV4-2|NA|TRBJ2-2
CASLDRGNTGELFF
>TRBV5-4|NA|TRBJ2-7
CASSFGGNAYEQYF
>TRBV6-1|NA|TRBJ2-1
CASSGASGSWSYNEQFF
>TRBV4-2|NA|TRBJ2-2
CASSPAGGAVTGELFF
>TRBV5-1|NA|TRBJ2-3
CASSRGGGNGDTQYF
>TRBV19|NA|TRBJ1-2
CASSTTGGLVYTF
>TRBV28|NA|TRBJ2-5
CASTPPRGFQETQYF
>TRBV29-1|NA|TRBJ1-1
CSVFQSLGSNTEAFF
>TRBV4-1|NA|TRBJ2-7
CASSQDHSGGRDEQYF
>TRBV4-1|few|TRBJ1-5
CASSQDGRNQPQHF
>TRBV5-4|NA|TRBJ2-3
CASRWGGTSTDTQYF
>TRBV6-5|NA|TRBJ2-6
CASSYTSGSGANVLTF
>TRBV2|NA|TRBJ1-2
CASSEADRFYGYTF
>TRBV4-2|NA|TRBJ2-7
CASSQDLPSGIPYEQYF
>TRBV19|NA|TRBJ2-5
CASSTPTGPEETQYF
>TRBV7-9|NA|TRBJ2-2
CASRPRGPNTGELFF
>TRBV6-1|NA|TRBJ2-6
CASSVERNSGANVLTF
>TRBV28|NA|TRBJ1-1
CASSPIPAGNTEAFF
>TRBV28|few|TRBJ2-2
CASSYPGELFF